This record looks at one T cell receptor beta chain sequence and its context. Its matching antigen is unknown. These data come from a study of cytomegalovirus exposure and HLA in healthy donors. Broader study findings: Indistinguishability led to the exclusion of some V segments, TRBV6-2 and TRBV6-3 included. Sequences of the TCR beta chain were said to predict the HLA-A and HLA-B alleles of most subjects accurately. A missense variant in DCLRE1C was later tied to TCR beta V- and J-gene trimming.

The CDR3 has 13 residues. The germline V gene encodes CDR1 SQVTM and CDR2 ANQGSEA. V was clipped by 4 bases and J by 8 bases, with 17 bases between them. 60 Vbeta and 13 Jbeta primers were used in PCR. Sequenced by immunoSEQ multiplex PCR; TCRdb stores in-frame clones only, minus some. The listing records fewer than 200,000 clones. The sample was PBMCs. The sequence derives from an older woman in good health and CMV-seronegative. The chain links TRBV29-1 to TRBJ1-2; TRBD1 might be the D (6 bases). This CDR3 reads CSVGWTAGQGYTF. Here the CDR3 DNA reads TGCAGCGTTGGCTGGACAGCAGGACAGGGCTACACCTTC.